This TCR beta chain was captured by sequencing in a study of T-cell memory formation after mild COVID-19. Trimming left V 2 bases short and J 1 base short, with 12 bases between. Germline V gene data show CDR1 as DFQATT and CDR2 as SNEGSKA (reference sequence). The CDR3 runs 14 residues. TCRdb called the 5' RACE reads again in MiXCR, with one record for every CDR3 protein. Among about 320,000 distinct CDR3 sequences listed, 14% were seen once. This chain uses TRBV20-1 with TRBJ2-7; perhaps TRBD2 as D (6 bases). Sequenced sample: PBMCs or a T cell subset sorted from them (not recorded which). The sequence was obtained from a man aged 18 to 30 who had mild COVID-19 (a few samples of this study predate the infection). Cell type and time point are not known. The chain's CDR3 is CSARSSSASYEQYV. The DNA for the CDR3 is TGCAGTGCTAGATCATCTAGCGCTTCCTACGAGCAGTACGTC.